These 21 T cell receptor beta chains came from one sample sequenced in a study of blood T cell repertoires in COVID-19. This table comes from immunoSEQ multiplex PCR, and its TCRdb copy is limited to in-frame clones, with some not included. In the table there are approximately 230,000 clones, 86% of which are singletons. The sequenced sample consisted of peripheral blood. These receptors came from a man under 40 who had recovered from COVID-19.

This clone showed up just once. The rearrangement links TRBV7-9 to TRBJ2-7; 8 bases fit TRBD1. This CDR3 comprises 14 residues. With 5 bases clipped from V and 2 bases from J, the junction kept 5 bases outside the gene matches. Germline CDR1 SEHNR, CDR2 FQNEAQ (reference sequence). CDR3: CASSLGQGTYEQYF. CDR3 DNA sequence: TGTGCCAGCAGCCTCGGACAGGGAACCTACGAGCAGTACTTC. Looking up the rest from reference TRBV7-9 and TRBJ2-7 gives the full variable domain: DTGVSQNPRHKITKRGQNVTFRCDPISEHNRLYWYRQTLGQGPEFLTYFQNEAQLEKSRLLSDRFSAERPKGSFSTLEIQRTEQGDSAMYLCASSLGQGTYEQYFGPGTRLTVT.

The chain employs TRBV5-1 and TRBJ2-1; D remains unclear. The CDR3 length is 13 residues. V gave up 0 bases and J gave up 4 bases, with 5 bases separating them. Germline V gives CDR1 SGHRS, CDR2 YFSETQ. The DNA of the CDR3 is TGCGCCAGCAGCTTGGACGGTTACAATGAGCAGTTCTTC. Protein product: CASSLDGYNEQFF.

The rearrangement uses TRBV7-6 and TRBJ1-1; TRBD1 matches 7 bases. The length of the CDR3 is 15 residues. V was pared by 3 bases and J by 6 bases, with 10 bases of the junction left unmatched. Per germline, CDR1 SGHVS and CDR2 FNYEAQ. CDR3 amino acids: CASSFITGVKAEAFF. In DNA form, the CDR3 reads TGTGCCAGCAGCTTTATAACAGGGGTGAAGGCTGAAGCTTTCTTT.

V gene TRBV27 combines with J gene TRBJ1-4, with TRBD1 matching 12 bases. Germline V gives CDR1 MNHEY, CDR2 SMNVEV (reference sequence). V was clipped by 5 bases and J by 7 bases; unmatched bases: 8. The CDR3 extends over 16 amino acids. The CDR3 region has the DNA TGTGCCAGCAGTCCCCGGGACAGGGGGCTGGGTGAAAAACTGTTTTTT. Protein sequence: CASSPRDRGLGEKLFF.

V is TRBV19 and J is TRBJ1-6; TRBD1 matches 11 bases. The CDR3 is 16 amino acids. Looked up from germline, CDR1 is LNHDA and CDR2 is SQIVND (reference sequence). J lost 7 bases, V lost 4 bases, and 6 bases had no gene match. CDR3 nucleotide sequence: TGTGCCAGTAGTACCCCGGGGGACAGGGGGAATTCACCCCTCCACTTT. Amino acids: CASSTPGDRGNSPLHF.

CDR3 amino acids: CASSYSRGGQGKAFF. For the CDR3, the DNA is TGTGCCAGCAGTTACTCGAGGGGGGGGCAAGGGAAGGCTTTCTTT. The chain employs TRBV6-5 and TRBJ1-1, with a tentative D call TRBD1 (6 bases). The CDR3 consists of 15 residues. Germline CDR1 and CDR2: MNHEY and SVGAGI. Deletions cut 0 bases from V and 11 bases from J, with 19 bases between.

This rearrangement joins TRBV5-6 to TRBJ2-1; D gene unclear. The V end was cut by 0 bases, the J end by 3 bases, with 7 bases between. CDR3 size: 14 residues. The germline CDR1 and CDR2 sequences are SGHDT and YYEEEE. This chain's CDR3 is CASSLVSHYNEQFF. The CDR3 bases are TGTGCCAGCAGCTTGGTTTCACACTACAATGAGCAGTTCTTC.

V gene TRBV5-8 combines with J gene TRBJ2-5, with D tentatively TRBD1 (6 bases). The germline V and J ends were trimmed by 1 base and 2 bases, with 6 bases remaining between them. Germline-derived CDR1 and CDR2 are SGHTS and YDEGEE. This CDR3 has 13 amino acids. In nucleotides, the CDR3 is TGTGCCAGCAGCTTGAGGGGGCAAGAGACCCAGTACTTC. Translating gives CASSLRGQETQYF. The full variable domain, rest sourced from reference TRBV5-8 and TRBJ2-5, is EAGVTQSPTHLIKTRGQQATLRCSPISGHTSVYWYQQALGLGLQFLLWYDEGEERNRGNFPPRFSGRQFPNYSSELNVNALELEDSALYLCASSLRGQETQYFGPGTRLLVL.

This clone appeared many times. In the same sample, other DNA sequences code for this CDR3. This sequence joins TRBV19 and TRBJ1-1, with a possible D match to TRBD1 (5 bases). The ends were cut back, 3 bases at V and 6 bases at J, with 8 bases in the middle. Germline V lookup: CDR1 LNHDA, CDR2 SQIVND (reference sequence). CDR3 size: 12 residues. The CDR3 spells CASSIGGAEAFF. The DNA for the CDR3 is TGTGCCAGTAGTATTGGGGGGGCTGAAGCTTTCTTT.

V is TRBV5-1 and J is TRBJ2-3; D ambiguous. Germline CDR1 SGHRS, CDR2 YFSETQ. Trimming stripped 1 base from V and 0 bases from J, with 9 bases between. This CDR3 contains 15 residues. The CDR3 is CASSLMAPSTDTQYF. The CDR3 region has the DNA TGCGCCAGCAGCTTGATGGCACCTAGCACAGATACGCAGTATTTT.

J is TRBJ2-1 and V is TRBV4-3; 11 nucleotides line up with TRBD2. J lost 7 bases, V lost 6 bases, and 5 bases had no gene match. CDR1 LGHNA and CDR2 YSLEER come from the germline V gene. This CDR3 is built from 14 residues. DNA for the CDR3: TGCGCCAGCAGAGGGCTAGCGGGGGGTAATGAGCAGTTCTTC. Its protein product is CASRGLAGGNEQFF.

V is TRBV5-6 and J is TRBJ1-2; D is uncertain. The CDR3 is 14 residues long. V was clipped by 6 bases and J by 2 bases, with 14 bases between them. CDR1 is SGHDT, CDR2 YYEEEE, per germline. This CDR3 reads CASKYGVGNYGYTF. Written as DNA, the CDR3 is TGTGCCAGCAAATACGGGGTCGGGAACTATGGCTACACCTTC.

In its sample, this clone was seen once. The chain uses TRBV5-1 and TRBJ1-3; perhaps TRBD1 as D (6 bases). This CDR3 comprises 18 residues. V was trimmed by 0 bases and J by 3 bases, leaving 19 bases between them. Germline CDR1 and CDR2: SGHRS and YFSETQ. The CDR3 nucleotides read TGCGCCAGCAGCTTGGAGCCAGGGGATCATAGTAATGGAAACACCATATATTTT. Translated: CASSLEPGDHSNGNTIYF.

This clone was counted once. CDR3 coding DNA: TGTGCCAGCAGTTTTGTCAGCGGGGGTCAGTTCTTC. As protein: CASSFVSGGQFF. The rearrangement joins TRBV12-3 or TRBV12-4 to TRBJ2-1, with TRBD2 matching 8 bases. The CDR3 consists of 12 residues. The J segment lost 13 bases and the V segment lost 3 bases, leaving 5 bases of the junction unmatched.

The chain carries TRBV27 and TRBJ1-1; 8 bases match TRBD1. Per the germline V gene, CDR1 is MNHEY and CDR2 is SMNVEV (reference sequence). Trimming removed 4 bases from V and 6 bases from J; junction bases left unmatched: 1. The CDR3 is made up of 12 amino acids. The CDR3 loop reads CASSSQGAEAFF. The CDR3 coding sequence is TGTGCCAGCAGTTCACAGGGGGCTGAAGCTTTCTTT.

This chain uses TRBV18 with TRBJ2-7; TRBD1 might be the D (5 bases). V dropped 1 base and J dropped 2 bases, with 12 bases sitting between them. Germline-derived CDR1 and CDR2 are KGHSH and LQKENI. CDR3 length: 15 amino acids. The CDR3: CASSPQSRAPYEQYF. CDR3 nucleotide sequence: TGTGCCAGCTCACCACAAAGCAGGGCCCCCTACGAGCAGTACTTC.

The J gene is TRBJ2-7, the V gene TRBV6-5; TRBD1 matches 7 bases. Per the germline V gene, CDR1 is MNHEY and CDR2 is SVGAGI. V shed 6 bases and J 0 bases; nucleotides not matched to a gene: 5. The CDR3 sequence is 14 residues long. This CDR3 is CASSAAGGSYEQYF. For the CDR3, the DNA is TGTGCCAGCAGCGCGGCAGGGGGCTCCTACGAGCAGTACTTC.

The V call is TRBV25-1, the J call TRBJ1-2, with D tentatively TRBD1 (5 bases). Germline V gene sequence: CDR1 MGHDK, CDR2 SYGVNS. Trimming took 3 bases from V and 3 from J, leaving 20 bases between them. The CDR3 is 17 residues long. The CDR3 loop is CASSDPVPGVGDYGYTF. The CDR3 nucleotides read TGTGCCAGCAGTGATCCCGTCCCCGGCGTAGGGGACTATGGCTACACCTTC.

V gene TRBV12-5 combines with J gene TRBJ2-1; D unresolved. The CDR3 loop spans 13 amino acids. Germline CDR1 is LGHNT and CDR2 is FRNRAP. Trimming left V 2 bases short and J 4 bases short, with 6 bases between. CDR3 protein: CASGLLLYNEQFF. The CDR3, as DNA: TGTGCTAGTGGTTTGCTACTGTACAATGAGCAGTTCTTC.

On this clone: This CDR3 is also generated by other DNA sequences in the sample. V gene TRBV6-5 combines with J gene TRBJ2-7, with no clear D. Trimming left V 2 bases short and J 0 bases short, with 8 bases between. Per germline, CDR1 MNHEY and CDR2 SVGAGI. This CDR3 region has 14 residues. As DNA, the CDR3 is TGTGCCAGCAGTTACAGTCCGAGCTCCTACGAGCAGTACTTC. It translates to CASSYSPSSYEQYF.

This chain links TRBV11-2 with TRBJ2-7, with D possibly TRBD2 on 5 matching bases. Trimming pared 5 bases from V and 2 bases from J, leaving 13 bases between. CDR1 and CDR2 from the germline V gene are SGHAT and FQNNGV. The CDR3 spans 14 residues. The CDR3 nucleotides are TGTGCCAGCAGCCGTGCGGGCAGCGCCTACGAGCAGTACTTC. This sequence encodes CASSRAGSAYEQYF.